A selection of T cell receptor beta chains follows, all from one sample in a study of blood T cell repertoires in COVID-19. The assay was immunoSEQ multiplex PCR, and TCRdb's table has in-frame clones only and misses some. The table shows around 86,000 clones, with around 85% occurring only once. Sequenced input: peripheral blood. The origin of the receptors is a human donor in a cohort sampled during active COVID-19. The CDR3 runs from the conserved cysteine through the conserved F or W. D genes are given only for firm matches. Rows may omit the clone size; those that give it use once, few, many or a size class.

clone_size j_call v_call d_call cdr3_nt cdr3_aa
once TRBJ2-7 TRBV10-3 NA TGTGCCATCAGTGCAGGGTGGCGGAACGAGCAGTACTTC CAISAGWRNEQYF
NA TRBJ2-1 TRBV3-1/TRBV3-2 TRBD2 TGTGCCAGCAGCCAAGGGGGACTAGCGGTATTCAATGAGCAGTTCTTC CASSQGGLAVFNEQFF
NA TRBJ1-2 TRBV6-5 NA TGTGCCAGCAGTTACTCGGGGGGGTCAGCGGATGGCTACACCTTC CASSYSGGSADGYTF
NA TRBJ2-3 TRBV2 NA TGTGCCAGCAGTGTGGCCGGGGGATATAATACGCAGTATTTT CASSVAGGYNTQYF
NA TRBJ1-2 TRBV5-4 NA TGTGCCAGCAGCTTTGAACAGGGACGTGGCTACACCTTC CASSFEQGRGYTF
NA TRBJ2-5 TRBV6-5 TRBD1 TGTGCCAGCAGTTACGACAGGGGGCCTGCCGAGACCCAGTACTTC CASSYDRGPAETQYF
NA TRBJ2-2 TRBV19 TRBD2 TGTGCCAGTAGTATTAGAGCGGGAGGGCCTGTCGGGGAGCTGTTTTTT CASSIRAGGPVGELFF
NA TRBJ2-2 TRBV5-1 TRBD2 TGCGCCAGCAGCTTGGCTGGGAGGGCCTACACCGGGGAGCTGTTTTTT CASSLAGRAYTGELFF
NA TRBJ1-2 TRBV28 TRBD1 TGTGCCAGCGGACAGGTTCGTTTCGGCTACACCTTC CASGQVRFGYTF
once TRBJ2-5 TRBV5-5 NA TGTGCCAGCAGCTTTACAGGGTTAGGGGAGACCCAGTACTTC CASSFTGLGETQYF
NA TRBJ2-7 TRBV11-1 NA TGTGCCAGCAGCTCCCTCAGGGGCTCCTACGAGCAGTACTTC CASSSLRGSYEQYF
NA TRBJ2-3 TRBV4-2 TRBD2 TGTGCCAGCAGCCAATGGACTAGCGGGGGGTTAGATACGCAGTATTTT CASSQWTSGGLDTQYF
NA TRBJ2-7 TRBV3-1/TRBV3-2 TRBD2 TGTGCCAGCAGAACTAGCGGGGGTTCCACCTACGAGCAGTACTTC CASRTSGGSTYEQYF
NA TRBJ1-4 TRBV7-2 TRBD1 TGTGCCAGCAGCTTCCCAGGGGGCCGAGGACTGTTTTTT CASSFPGGRGLFF
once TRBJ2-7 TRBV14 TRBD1 TGTGCCAGCAGCCAAGGACAGGGGGCCTACGAGCAGTACTTC CASSQGQGAYEQYF
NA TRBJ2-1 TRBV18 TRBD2 TGTGCCAGCTCACCACGTCCTCGGACTAGCGGGAGGATTGAGCAGTTCTTC CASSPRPRTSGRIEQFF
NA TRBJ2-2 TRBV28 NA TGTGCCAGCAGTTCCAGGGGCGACACCGGGGAGCTGTTTTTT CASSSRGDTGELFF
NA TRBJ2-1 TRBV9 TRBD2 TGTGCCAGCGGAGTTAGCGGGAGGGGAAATGAGCAGTTCTTC CASGVSGRGNEQFF
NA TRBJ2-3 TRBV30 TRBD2 TGTGCCTGGGAGGCGGGGGGGGGTTCAGATACGCAGTATTTT CAWEAGGGSDTQYF
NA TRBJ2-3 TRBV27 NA TGTGCCAGCAGTTCCCCTTACACAGATACGCAGTATTTT CASSSPYTDTQYF
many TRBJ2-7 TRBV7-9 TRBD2 TGTGCCAGCAGCCCTGGGGGGGGTGGCCACGAGCAGTACTTC CASSPGGGGHEQYF
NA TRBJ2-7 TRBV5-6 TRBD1 TGTGCCAGCAGCTGGACAGGGTCCCACGAGCAGTACTTC CASSWTGSHEQYF
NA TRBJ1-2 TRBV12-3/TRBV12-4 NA TGTGCCAGCAGGTACAACATGAGGGTCGGCTACACCTTC CASRYNMRVGYTF
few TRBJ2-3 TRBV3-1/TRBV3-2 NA TGTGCCAGCAGCCAAGGCGAGGACTTACCTAGCACAGATACGCAGTATTTT CASSQGEDLPSTDTQYF
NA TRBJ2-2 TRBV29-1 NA TGCAGCGTTAACAGGGGGGGAACCGGGGAGCTGTTTTTT CSVNRGGTGELFF
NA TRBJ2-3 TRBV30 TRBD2 TGTGCTGGGTCTAGCGGGGGCACAGATACGCAGTATTTT CAGSSGGTDTQYF
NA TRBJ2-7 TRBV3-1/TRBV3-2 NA TGTGCCAGCAGCCACAGCGATGGCTACGAGCAGTACTTC CASSHSDGYEQYF
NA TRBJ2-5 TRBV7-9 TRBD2 TGTGCCAGCAGCTTAGCCGGGGGGGCCCGGGAGACCCAGTACTTC CASSLAGGARETQYF
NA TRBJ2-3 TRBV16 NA TGTGCCAGCAGCCTCGGACTGGGGGGTAGCACAGATACGCAGTATTTT CASSLGLGGSTDTQYF
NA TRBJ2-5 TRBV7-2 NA TGTGCCAGCAGCTTACAGCGGGCCCAAGAGACCCAGTACTTC CASSLQRAQETQYF
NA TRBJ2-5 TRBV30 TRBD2 TGTGCCTGGAGCGACGGGGGGGAGGAGACCCAGTACTTC CAWSDGGEETQYF
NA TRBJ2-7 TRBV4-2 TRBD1 TGTGCCAGCAGCCAAGTCGGGACAGGGGATGGGCAGTACTTC CASSQVGTGDGQYF
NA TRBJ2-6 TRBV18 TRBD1 TGTGCCAGCTCACCCGGGACAGAGACCAACGTCCTGACTTTC CASSPGTETNVLTF
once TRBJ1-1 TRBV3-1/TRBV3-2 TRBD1 TGTGCCAGCAGCCAAGGGACAGGGTGGAACACTGAAGCTTTCTTT CASSQGTGWNTEAFF
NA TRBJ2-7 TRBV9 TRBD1 TGTGCCAGCAGCGTTACCTTCGACAGGGGGGTGTACGAGCAGTACTTC CASSVTFDRGVYEQYF
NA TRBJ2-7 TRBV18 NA TGTGCCAGCTCACCAAATAGCGAGTCCTACGAGCAGTACTTC CASSPNSESYEQYF
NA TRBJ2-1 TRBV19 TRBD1 TGTGCCAGTAGTCTTCGACAGGGTTGGAATGAGCAGTTCTTC CASSLRQGWNEQFF
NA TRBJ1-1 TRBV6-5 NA TGTGCCAGCAAAGAAACAGGCTACACTGAAGCTTTCTTT CASKETGYTEAFF
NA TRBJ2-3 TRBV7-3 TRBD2 TGTGCCAGCAGCTTAGCGGGAGGGCCCTCAGATACGCAGTATTTT CASSLAGGPSDTQYF
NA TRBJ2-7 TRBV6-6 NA TGTGCCAGCGCCATCCCAGGGTTCCGCGGCGAGCAGTACTTC CASAIPGFRGEQYF
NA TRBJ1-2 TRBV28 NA TGTGCCAGCAGCCGTCCTGACTATGGCTACACCTTC CASSRPDYGYTF
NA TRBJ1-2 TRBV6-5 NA TGTGCCAGCAGTTATCCCAGGGGAGGGTATGGCTACACCTTC CASSYPRGGYGYTF
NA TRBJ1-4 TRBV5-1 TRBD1 TGCGCCAGCAGCACGGACAGGGGAAATGAAAAACTGTTTTTT CASSTDRGNEKLFF
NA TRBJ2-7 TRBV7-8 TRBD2 TGTGCCAGCAGCCTAGATCGCGCGGGAGCTGCCGAGCAGTACTTC CASSLDRAGAAEQYF
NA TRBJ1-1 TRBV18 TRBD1 TGTGCCAGCTCACCCCTGGACAGGGGGATTGAAGCTTTCTTT CASSPLDRGIEAFF
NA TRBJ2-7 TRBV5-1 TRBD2 TGCGCCAGCAGCTTGAGTCCAGGCGGGGGCTCCTACGAGCAGTACTTC CASSLSPGGGSYEQYF
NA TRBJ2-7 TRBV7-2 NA TGTGCCAGCAGCCGTGGGACATATCCTACTTTCGACGAGCAGTACTTC CASSRGTYPTFDEQYF